Listed below are T cell receptor beta chains from one sample, sequenced in a study of blood T cells in healthy people across ages. TCRdb reprocessed the 5' RACE reads with MiXCR, giving one entry per CDR3 protein. This table has 550,000 to 600,000 distinct CDR3 sequences, approximately 30% appearing once. Sequenced material: blood. The receptor source for this set is a woman between 70 and 85 years old in good health. The CDR3 runs from the conserved cysteine through the conserved F or W. A D gene is named only where the DNA matches it firmly. Rows may omit the clone size; those that give it use once, few, many or a size class.

V gene	clone size	D gene	J gene	CDR3 DNA	CDR3 protein
TRBV5-1	-	-	TRBJ2-1	TGCGCCAGCAGCTTGGAGGTTAGCGCACCCCACCTGGCCGACAATGAGCAGTTCTTC	CASSLEVSAPHLADNEQFF
TRBV12-5	-	TRBD2	TRBJ2-2	TGTGCTAGTGGTTTGCCAATAGCTAGCGGGTGGACCGGGGAGCTGTTTTTT	CASGLPIASGWTGELFF
TRBV7-2	few	-	TRBJ2-1	TGTGCCAGCAGCTTAGAATGGAGCTCCTACAATGAGCAGTTCTTC	CASSLEWSSYNEQFF
TRBV11-2	-	TRBD1	TRBJ2-7	TGTGCCAGCAGCATGACAGGGGGAGGCTACGAGCAGTACTTC	CASSMTGGGYEQYF
TRBV15	-	TRBD1	TRBJ2-4	TGTGCCACCAACCCGGACAGGGGGCGCGGGGACATTCAGTACTTC	CATNPDRGRGDIQYF
TRBV6-2/TRBV6-3	few	-	TRBJ1-1	TGTGCCAGCAGGAACCGGGGGTACACTGAAGCTTTCTTT	CASRNRGYTEAFF
TRBV30	-	-	TRBJ1-4	TGTGCCTGGAGCTCCGGCGAAAAACTGTTTTTT	CAWSSGEKLFF
TRBV5-1	few	-	TRBJ1-4	TGCGCCAGCAGCGAGAGGAGGCGGTTTTTT	CASSERRRFF
TRBV28	few	-	TRBJ2-7	TGTGCCAGCAAGGGTCGGGCGTTTGCCTACGAGCAGTACTTC	CASKGRAFAYEQYF
TRBV7-9	few	TRBD1	TRBJ2-7	TGTGCCAGCAGCTCCACGATATGGGACAGGCCGTACTTC	CASSSTIWDRPYF
TRBV28	once	-	TRBJ1-1	TGTGCCAGCAGTTTTTTTGGGGGGCTTGGCACTGAAGCTTTCTTT	CASSFFGGLGTEAFF
TRBV5-5	-	-	TRBJ1-4	TGTGCCAGCAGCAGAAATAATGAAAAACTGTTTTTT	CASSRNNEKLFF
TRBV5-1	once	-	TRBJ2-7	TGCGCCAGCAGCGGACTAAACCAGGGCTACGAGCAGTACTTC	CASSGLNQGYEQYF
TRBV5-1	few	-	TRBJ1-2	TGCGCCAGCAGCTTGGTGGCCCCGACGGATGGCTACACCTTC	CASSLVAPTDGYTF
TRBV28	few	-	TRBJ1-6	TGTGCCAGCAGTTACGTCCCTACGGGATCACCCCTCCACTTT	CASSYVPTGSPLHF
TRBV4-3	few	-	TRBJ2-1	TGCGCCAGCAGCCAAGGGAGGGAACATGAGCAGTTCTTC	CASSQGREHEQFF
TRBV2	few	-	TRBJ2-5	TGTGCCAGGCGGGTGGTTCAAGAGACCCAGTACTTC	CARRVVQETQYF
TRBV12-3/TRBV12-4	-	-	TRBJ2-7	TGTGCCAGCAGTTTAGGACAGCAAAGCGAGCAGTACTTC	CASSLGQQSEQYF
TRBV2	-	-	TRBJ2-1	TGTGCCAGCGGATTACAGGCTAACAATGAGCAGTTCTTC	CASGLQANNEQFF
TRBV20-1	-	-	TRBJ1-2	TGCAGTGCTAGAGAACACAGGGAAGGCTATGGCTACACCTTC	CSAREHREGYGYTF
TRBV12-3/TRBV12-4	few	-	TRBJ1-5	TGTGCCAGCACCACACGGGGGGAATTCAATCAGCCCCAGCATTTT	CASTTRGEFNQPQHF
TRBV10-3	-	TRBD2	TRBJ2-3	TGTGCCATTCGCCCTAGCGGGCGCACAGATACGCAGTATTTT	CAIRPSGRTDTQYF
TRBV5-1	few	-	TRBJ2-5	TGCGCCAGCAGCTCCGAGGCGGGGCAAGAGACCCAGTACTTC	CASSSEAGQETQYF
TRBV5-1	many	TRBD1	TRBJ1-4	TGCGCCAGCAGCTGGCAGGGGGATGGTGAAAAACTGTTTTTT	CASSWQGDGEKLFF
TRBV24-1	-	TRBD1	TRBJ2-7	TGTGCCACCAGCGCGGGACAGGGTATGGACGAGCAGTACTTC	CATSAGQGMDEQYF
TRBV5-1	-	-	TRBJ1-3	TGCGCCAGCAGCGGGGACTCCTTGAGCTCTGGAGACACCATATGTTTT	CASSGDSLSSGDTICF
TRBV20-1	few	-	TRBJ1-5	TGCAGTGCTAGATCAAATAGCAATCAGCCCCAGCATTTT	CSARSNSNQPQHF
TRBV9	few	-	TRBJ2-7	TGTGCCAGCAGCAAGACAGTTGCCTACGAGCAGTACTTC	CASSKTVAYEQYF
TRBV4-1	-	-	TRBJ1-4	TGCACCAGCAGCCGTAAGGACCTGACAACTAATGAAAAACTGTTTTTT	CTSSRKDLTTNEKLFF
TRBV6-6	once	-	TRBJ2-3	TGTGCCGGCAGTTCTGGCGGAACAGATACGCAGTATTTT	CAGSSGGTDTQYF
TRBV15	few	-	TRBJ2-5	TGTGCCACCAGCAGACGAGCGGAGACCCAGTACTTC	CATSRRAETQYF
TRBV18	-	TRBD1	TRBJ2-1	TGTGCCAGCTCACCACCTGGACTTTCGAACAGGGGTTACAATGAGCAGTTCTTC	CASSPPGLSNRGYNEQFF
TRBV20-1	few	TRBD2	TRBJ2-1	TGCAGCACTAGAGCGGGGGGCTCCTACAATGAGCAGTTCTTC	CSTRAGGSYNEQFF
TRBV4-3	few	-	TRBJ1-4	TGCGCCAGCAGCCTAGGTCCTGGAAAACTGTTTTTT	CASSLGPGKLFF
TRBV27	medium-sized	-	TRBJ2-3	TGTGCCAGCAGTTTAATAGATTACACAGATACGCAGTATTTT	CASSLIDYTDTQYF
TRBV4-3	few	-	TRBJ2-7	TGCGCCAGCAGCCAAGACATACAGGGTAACTACGAGCAGTACTTC	CASSQDIQGNYEQYF
TRBV7-3	few	-	TRBJ2-2	TGTGCCAGCAGCTTAAAAGGGGGGGGATGGAACACCGGGGAGCTGTTTTTT	CASSLKGGGWNTGELFF
TRBV27	few	-	TRBJ1-5	TGTGCCAGCAGTTTTTCAGGGTACAATCAGCCCCAGCATTTT	CASSFSGYNQPQHF
TRBV20-1	-	TRBD2	TRBJ2-3	TGCAGTGCCAAGGTGGGGGGGATTCCTTCAGATACGCAGTATTTT	CSAKVGGIPSDTQYF
TRBV15	few	-	TRBJ2-3	TGTGCCACCCGAACAGGGAGTAACACAGATACGCAGTATTTT	CATRTGSNTDTQYF
TRBV5-1	many	-	TRBJ1-4	TGCGCCAGCAGCTTGGGGGCTAATGAAAAACTGTTTTTT	CASSLGANEKLFF
TRBV7-9	-	TRBD2	TRBJ2-3	TGTGCCAGCAGCTTAGATGTGTTAGGACTAGCGGGAAGCACAGATACGCAGTATTTT	CASSLDVLGLAGSTDTQYF
TRBV7-6	-	TRBD1	TRBJ2-1	TGTGCCAGCAGCTTAACGACAGGGCGAATCGTAAATGAGCAGTTCTTC	CASSLTTGRIVNEQFF
TRBV10-3	many	TRBD1	TRBJ2-7	TGTGCCAATCAAAAGGGGGCTGGCGACGAGCAGTACTTC	CANQKGAGDEQYF
TRBV28	many	-	TRBJ1-2	TGTGCCACCGGCGGCGGGGGGGATGGCTACACCTTC	CATGGGGDGYTF
TRBV2	few	TRBD2	TRBJ2-1	TGTGCCAGCAGTGAAGAGCGGGGGGAATTCAGTGAGCAGTTCTTC	CASSEERGEFSEQFF
TRBV9	-	-	TRBJ2-7	TGTGCCAGCAGCGTAGACGCGATAAACTACGAGCAGTACTTC	CASSVDAINYEQYF
TRBV25-1	-	-	TRBJ2-2	TGTGCCAGCACCTGGCATGATAGCACCGGGGAGCTGTTTTTT	CASTWHDSTGELFF
TRBV7-2	few	-	TRBJ1-1	TGTGCCAGCAGCTTACAAGGAGGATCCGGCACTGAAGCTTTCTTT	CASSLQGGSGTEAFF
TRBV4-3	-	TRBD2	TRBJ2-5	TGCGCCAGCAGTCCCAAGATCGGTTTAGCGGGGGGGTCTTCCGCAGGGCCCCAGTACTTC	CASSPKIGLAGGSSAGPQYF
TRBV9	-	TRBD2	TRBJ2-2	TGTGCCAGCAGCGTATTCGGGGGGGCAGACACCGGGGAGCTGTTTTTT	CASSVFGGADTGELFF
TRBV7-2	few	-	TRBJ1-2	TGTGCCAGCAGCTTAGCGGGACTGAGCTATGGCTACGCCTTC	CASSLAGLSYGYAF
TRBV12-3/TRBV12-4	-	-	TRBJ1-1	TGTGCCAGCAGTCCCCTCCTCGATAGCCCCACTGAAGCTTTCTTT	CASSPLLDSPTEAFF
TRBV29-1	-	-	TRBJ1-2	TGCAGCGCTTCTGGTGGCTACACCTTC	CSASGGYTF
TRBV7-9	-	TRBD1	TRBJ2-1	TGTGCCAGCAGCCCACCCGGGACAGGGGCCCGCAATGAGCAGTTCTTC	CASSPPGTGARNEQFF
TRBV5-6	few	-	TRBJ1-4	TGTGCCAGCAGCTGGAGGGAGACTAATGAAAAACTGTTTTTT	CASSWRETNEKLFF
TRBV6-1	few	-	TRBJ2-3	TGTGCCAGCGTACGAGATACGCAGTATTTT	CASVRDTQYF
TRBV20-1	-	TRBD2	TRBJ2-7	TGCAGTGCGGGGGAGGGTACTCGAAAGCAGTACTTC	CSAGEGTRKQYF
TRBV5-1	many	-	TRBJ2-1	TGCGCCAGCAGCTTGGCAGTAAATGAGCAGTTCTTC	CASSLAVNEQFF
TRBV5-1	-	TRBD1	TRBJ1-2	TGCGCCAGCAGCGGAGGACAGGGGGGTTCCTCTAACTATGGCTACACCTTC	CASSGGQGGSSNYGYTF